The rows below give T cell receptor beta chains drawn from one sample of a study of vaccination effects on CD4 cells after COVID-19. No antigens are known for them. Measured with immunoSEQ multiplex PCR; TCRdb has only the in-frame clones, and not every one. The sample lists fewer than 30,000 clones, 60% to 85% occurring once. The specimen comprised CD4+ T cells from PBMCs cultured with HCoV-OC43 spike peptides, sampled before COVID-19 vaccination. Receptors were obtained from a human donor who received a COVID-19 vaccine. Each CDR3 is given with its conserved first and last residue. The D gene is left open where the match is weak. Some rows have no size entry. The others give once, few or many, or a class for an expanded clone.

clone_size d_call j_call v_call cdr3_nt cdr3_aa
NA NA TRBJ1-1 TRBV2 TGTGCCAGCACTTTGACTGAGAACACTGAAGCTTTCTTT CASTLTENTEAFF
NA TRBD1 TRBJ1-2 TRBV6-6 TGTGCCAGCTGGGACAGTCTATACTATGGCTACACCTTC CASWDSLYYGYTF
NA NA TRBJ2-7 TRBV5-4 TGTGCCAGCAGCTTCTACGGCTCCTACGAGCAGTACTTC CASSFYGSYEQYF
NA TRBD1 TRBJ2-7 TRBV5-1 TGCGCCAGCAGCCCCGGGACAGGGGTGAAATACGAGCAGTACTTC CASSPGTGVKYEQYF
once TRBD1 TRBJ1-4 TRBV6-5 TGTGCCAGCGGTTGGGGACAGGGGAATGAAAAACTGTTTTTT CASGWGQGNEKLFF
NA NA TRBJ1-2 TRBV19 TGTGCCAGTAGTATCACCCAGGACGGCCTCTATGGCTACACCTTC CASSITQDGLYGYTF
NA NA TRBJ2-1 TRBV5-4 TGTGCCAGCAGCTTGGACCTCCTAGGTAAGGGCAATGAGCAGTTCTTC CASSLDLLGKGNEQFF
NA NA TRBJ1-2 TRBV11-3 TGTGCCAGCAGCTTAGGCGGCTATGGCTACACCTTC CASSLGGYGYTF
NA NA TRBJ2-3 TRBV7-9 TGTGCCAGCAGCCGAGGCGGGGGCACAGATACGCAGTATTTT CASSRGGGTDTQYF
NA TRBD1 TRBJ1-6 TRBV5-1 TGCGCCAGCAGCTTGGGGCAGGGGGATAATTCACCCCTCCACTTT CASSLGQGDNSPLHF
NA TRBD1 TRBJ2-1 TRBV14 TGTGCCAGCAGCCAAGAGCCGGGACAGGGAGACAATGAGCAGTTCTTC CASSQEPGQGDNEQFF
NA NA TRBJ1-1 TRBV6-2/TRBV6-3 TGTGCCAGCAGTTTTCCAGACAGGACTGAAGCTTTCTTT CASSFPDRTEAFF
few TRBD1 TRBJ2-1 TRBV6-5 TGTGCCAGCAGCGAGACAGGGGGCTGGAATGAGCAGTTCTTC CASSETGGWNEQFF
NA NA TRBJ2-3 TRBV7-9 TGTGCCAGCAGCTCCGGACTGGCCAGCGGGAGCACAGATACGCAGTATTTT CASSSGLASGSTDTQYF
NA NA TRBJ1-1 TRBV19 TGTGCCAGTAGAGGTGCAGGGTCCACTGAAGCTTTCTTT CASRGAGSTEAFF
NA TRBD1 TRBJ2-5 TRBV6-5 TGTGCCAGCAGTTATCCGGGACAGGGAGAAGAGACCCAGTACTTC CASSYPGQGEETQYF
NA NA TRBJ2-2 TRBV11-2 TGTGCCAGCAGCTTAGGAATCTGGCCGAAGAACACCGGGGAGCTGTTTTTT CASSLGIWPKNTGELFF
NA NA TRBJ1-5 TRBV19 TGTGCCAGTAGTCCGAGGGAGTATCAGCCCCAGCATTTT CASSPREYQPQHF
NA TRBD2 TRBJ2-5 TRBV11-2 TGTGCCAGCAGCCTTAGCGGGGGCCGAGAGACCCAGTACTTC CASSLSGGRETQYF
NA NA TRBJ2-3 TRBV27 TGTGCCAGCAGTTTAGGCAGGGTCACAGATACGCAGTATTTT CASSLGRVTDTQYF
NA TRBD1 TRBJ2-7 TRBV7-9 TGTGCCAGCAGCCCAGGGGGCTCCGCCGAGCAGTACTTC CASSPGGSAEQYF
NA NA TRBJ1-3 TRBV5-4 TGTGCCAGCAGCTTGTCGGGCAGCGGAAACACCATATATTTT CASSLSGSGNTIYF
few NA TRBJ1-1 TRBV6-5 TGTGCCAGCAGTAAGACAGCCCTCACTGAAGCTTTCTTT CASSKTALTEAFF
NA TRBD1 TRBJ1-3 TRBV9 TGTGCCAGCAGCGCCGACCCAGGGGGAGGAAACACCATATATTTT CASSADPGGGNTIYF
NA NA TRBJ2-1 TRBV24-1 TGTGCCACCTCCACCGGGACAACGATCTACAATGAGCAGTTCTTC CATSTGTTIYNEQFF
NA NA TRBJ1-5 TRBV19 TGTGCCAGTAGTACCCGGACAGACTATAGCAATCAGCCCCAGCATTTT CASSTRTDYSNQPQHF
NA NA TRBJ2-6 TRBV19 TGTGCCAGTAGTCGCGGACTCACGGCTGGGGCCAACGTCCTGACTTTC CASSRGLTAGANVLTF
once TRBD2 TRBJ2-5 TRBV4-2 TGTGCCAGCAGCCAGTCCGGGAGGGGCGTGGGGACCCAGTACTTC CASSQSGRGVGTQYF
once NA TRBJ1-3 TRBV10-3 TGTGCCATCAGCCCTGAACTGTACTCTGGAAACACCATATATTTT CAISPELYSGNTIYF
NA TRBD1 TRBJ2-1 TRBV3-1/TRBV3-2 TGTGCCAGCAGCGCCCGGGACAGGGGAAACAATGAGCAGTTCTTC CASSARDRGNNEQFF
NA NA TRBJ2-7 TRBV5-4 TGTGCCAGCAGCTTGCGTGGGGGGACCTACGAGCAGTACTTC CASSLRGGTYEQYF
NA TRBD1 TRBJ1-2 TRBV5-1 TGCGCCAGCAGCTTGTGGTCAGGGGGAGGCTATGGCTACACCTTC CASSLWSGGGYGYTF
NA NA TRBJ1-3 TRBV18 TGTGCCAGCTCACCCAACAGTCTCCGCTCTGGAAACACCATATATTTT CASSPNSLRSGNTIYF
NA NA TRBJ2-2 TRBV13 TGTGCCAGCAGCTTAGGCCGAATATACACCGGGGAGCTGTTTTTT CASSLGRIYTGELFF
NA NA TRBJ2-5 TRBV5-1 TGCGCCAGCAGCTGGGACTTACAAGAGACCCAGTACTTC CASSWDLQETQYF
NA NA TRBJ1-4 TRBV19 TGTGCCAGTAGTTCGTCGAGGGCTCATGGTGAAAAACTGTTTTTT CASSSSRAHGEKLFF
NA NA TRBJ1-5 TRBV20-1 TGCAGTGCTAGTTATGGACAGAGAGAGCAGCCCCAGCATTTT CSASYGQREQPQHF